These 27 T cell receptor beta chains were sequenced from one sample in a study of shared clonotypes between healthy human individuals. TCRdb keeps only in-frame clones here, not all; method: immunoSEQ multiplex PCR. The table includes 780,000 or so clones, around 70% detected once. Sequencing input: memory CD4+ T cells sorted from blood. Regarding subset: CD45RA-negative fraction. The origin of the receptors is a woman aged 30 to 39 in good health.

The rearrangement uses TRBV29-1 and TRBJ2-7, with D unclear. This CDR3 spans 14 amino acids. The germline V and J ends were trimmed by 4 bases and 4 bases, with 17 bases remaining between them. CDR1 is SQVTM and CDR2 is ANQGSEA in the germline V gene. The CDR3 region has the DNA TGCAGCGTTGCTGTTGGAGCCAGACCTTACGAGCAGTACTTC. It translates to CSVAVGARPYEQYF.

CDR3 sequence reads: CASSEKRDRGRGNEQFF. The CDR3 DNA reads TGTGCCAGCAGTGAAAAACGAGACAGGGGGCGCGGGAATGAGCAGTTCTTC. This chain joins TRBV25-1 and TRBJ2-1, with 10 bases identical to TRBD1. The CDR3 consists of 17 residues. In germline, CDR1 is MGHDK, CDR2 SYGVNS. Germline trimming cut 2 bases from V and 7 bases from J; bases unmatched to any gene: 11. Complete variable domain (other parts from reference TRBV25-1 and TRBJ2-1): EADIYQTPRYLVIGTGKKITLECSQTMGHDKMYWYQQDPGMELHLIHYSYGVNSTEKGDLSSESTVSRIRTEHFPLTLESARPSHTSQYLCASSEKRDRGRGNEQFFGPGTRLTVL.

The CDR3: CASSQGGGTGYDIQYF. The CDR3 DNA follows: TGCGCCAGCAGCCAAGGGGGCGGGACAGGGTATGATATTCAGTACTTC. The chain has TRBV4-1 and TRBJ2-4; 9 bases agree with TRBD1. CDR3 length: 16 residues. Germline-derived CDR1 and CDR2 are MGHRA and YSYEKL. V lost 1 base, J lost 10 bases, and 11 bases stayed unmatched.

The chain employs TRBV5-1 and TRBJ2-1; D gene unclear. The CDR3 loop spans 13 amino acids. The V gene lost 0 bases and the J gene lost 9 bases, with 10 bases spanning the gap. Germline lookup yields CDR1 SGHRS and CDR2 YFSETQ. CDR3 loop: CASSLADDGEQFF. The CDR3 nucleotides read TGCGCCAGCAGCTTGGCCGACGACGGTGAGCAGTTCTTC.

CDR3 sequence: CASSIQGNTEAFF. Here the CDR3 DNA reads TGTGCCAGCAGCATACAGGGGAACACTGAAGCTTTCTTT. This chain links TRBV7-9 with TRBJ1-1; D is perhaps TRBD1 (6 bases). CDR3 size: 13 residues. Trimming took off 5 bases at V and 1 base at J, with 8 bases between the two ends. Germline V lookup: CDR1 SEHNR, CDR2 FQNEAQ (reference sequence).

The CDR3 nucleotides are TGTGCCAGCAGCTTGATGATTAGCGGGAGAGGCGCAGATACGCAGTATTTT. This encodes CASSLMISGRGADTQYF. The gene calls are TRBV11-3 and TRBJ2-3; 9 nucleotides agree with TRBD2. The junction had 11 bases not matched to a gene; V was cut back by 3 bases and J by 4 bases. Germline V gives CDR1 SGHNT, CDR2 YENEEA. The CDR3 spans 17 residues.

This clone was picked up one time. The chain combines TRBV2 with TRBJ2-2, with TRBD2 matching 12 bases. Germline V gives CDR1 SNHLY, CDR2 FYNNEI. The CDR3 runs to 15 residues. V shed 6 bases and J 6 bases; nucleotides not matched to a gene: 5. CDR3 sequence reads: CASSRTSGAPGELFF. The CDR3 region has the DNA TGTGCCAGCAGCCGGACTAGCGGGGCCCCCGGGGAGCTGTTTTTT.

The chain uses TRBV4-2 and TRBJ2-1, with TRBD1 identical over 10 bases. V lost 4 bases and J lost 7; bases outside the gene matches: 7. Looked up from germline, CDR1 is LGHNA and CDR2 is YNFKEQ. The CDR3 extends over 15 amino acids. Here the CDR3 reads CASSPGQGIQNEQFF. CDR3 DNA: TGTGCCAGCAGCCCGGGACAGGGGATACAGAATGAGCAGTTCTTC.

The chain links TRBV7-2 to TRBJ2-7; D is ambiguous. The CDR3 has 13 amino acids. Per the germline V gene, CDR1 is SGHTA and CDR2 is FQGNSA. V lost 5 bases to trimming and J lost 7 bases, with 15 bases between them. CDR3 bases: TGTGCCAGCAGCCGTCGACTGAGTGCGGAGCAGTACTTC. As protein: CASSRRLSAEQYF. Full variable domain (rest looked up from reference TRBV7-2 and TRBJ2-7): GAGVSQSPSNKVTEKGKDVELRCDPISGHTALYWYRQSLGQGLEFLIYFQGNSAPDKSGLPSDRFSAERTGGSVSTLTIQRTQQEDSAVYLCASSRRLSAEQYFGPGTRLTVT.

The chain joins TRBV7-9 to TRBJ2-5, with TRBD1 as a possible D gene (5 bases). From germline, CDR1 is SEHNR and CDR2 FQNEAQ (reference sequence). The CDR3 has 16 amino acids. The V and J ends lost 0 bases and 1 base respectively, with 12 bases between them. The CDR3 reads CASSLAESRGQETQYF. The CDR3 nucleotides read TGTGCCAGCAGCTTAGCCGAGTCAAGGGGCCAAGAGACCCAGTACTTC.

The rearrangement links TRBV4-1 to TRBJ1-5; 10 bases align to TRBD1. This CDR3 comprises 16 residues. Germline loops: CDR1 MGHRA, CDR2 YSYEKL. V gave up 1 base and J gave up 4 bases; unmatched junction bases: 4. DNA of the CDR3: TGCGCCAGCAGCCAAGGGACAGGGGGTTTGAATCAGCCCCAGCATTTT. It specifies CASSQGTGGLNQPQHF.

As to this clone: A read error may explain this, as a much larger clone is one base away. The V call is TRBV11-1, the J call TRBJ2-1; 13 bases align to TRBD2. The germline V gene has CDR1 SGHAT and CDR2 FQDESV (reference sequence). The CDR3 is made up of 15 amino acids. The trim removed 4 bases at V and 6 bases at J, leaving 3 bases unmatched. CDR3 in DNA: TGTGCCAGCAGCTCGGGACTAGCGGGAAGCAATGAGCAGTTCTTC. It translates to CASSSGLAGSNEQFF.

The V and J genes are TRBV11-2 and TRBJ1-2, with TRBD1 as a possible D gene (6 bases). Trimming took off 0 bases at V and 8 bases at J, with 13 bases between the two ends. Germline V gives CDR1 SGHAT, CDR2 FQNNGV. This CDR3 is 14 amino acids long. DNA of the CDR3: TGTGCCAGCAGCTTAGATCGACAGACAGGAGGCTACACCTTC. Residues: CASSLDRQTGGYTF.

J is TRBJ2-1 and V is TRBV5-1, with 8 bases aligning to TRBD2. The V gene's germline CDR1 is SGHRS and CDR2 YFSETQ. Trimming took 0 bases from V and 4 from J; bases not matched to a gene: 15. The CDR3 contains 19 residues. CDR3 protein: CASSLAGRAGFGVYNEQFF. The CDR3, as DNA: TGCGCCAGCAGCTTGGCCGGGAGGGCCGGTTTCGGGGTTTACAATGAGCAGTTCTTC.

About this clone itself: A single base is all that separates this from a far larger clone, so a read error is likely. The chain has TRBV5-8 and TRBJ1-5; tentative D call: TRBD1 (6 bases). The V and J ends lost 0 bases and 7 bases respectively, with 8 bases between them. CDR1 SGHTS and CDR2 YDEGEE come from the germline V gene. The CDR3 runs to 13 residues. The CDR3 is CASSLEGGQPQHF. The CDR3 region has the DNA TGTGCCAGCAGCTTGGAAGGGGGGCAGCCCCAGCATTTT.

For the CDR3, the DNA is TGTGCCATCAGTGCCGGCCATCAGGAGACCCAGTACTTC. This translates into CAISAGHQETQYF. The chain uses TRBV10-3 and TRBJ2-5; D is undetermined. This CDR3 contains 13 residues. CDR1 is ENHRY and CDR2 is SYGVKD in the germline V gene. V lost 4 bases and J 5 bases, leaving 11 bases between the germline ends.

This sequence joins TRBV27 and TRBJ2-7, with D perhaps being TRBD1 or TRBD2 (5 bases each). Deletions cut 5 bases from V and 2 bases from J, with 19 bases between. The CDR3 covers 16 residues. CDR1 and CDR2 (germline): MNHEY, SMNVEV (reference sequence). The CDR3 loop reads CASSLLPGRTTYEQYF. CDR3 coding DNA: TGTGCCAGCAGTCTCCTACCGGGACGGACGACCTACGAGCAGTACTTC.

There are many counts of this clone. Distinct nucleotide sequences in the sample also encode this CDR3. This chain links TRBV19 with TRBJ1-5; tentative D call: TRBD1 (5 bases). Germline CDR1 reads LNHDA; CDR2 reads SQIVND (reference sequence). Trimming cost V 1 base and J 2 bases, with 9 bases left between them. The CDR3 sequence is 15 residues long. CDR3 coding DNA: TGTGCCAGTAGTATAGTAGGAGGGGGCAATCAGCCCCAGCATTTT. As protein: CASSIVGGGNQPQHF.

At least ten counts were recorded for this clone. The chain recombines TRBV2 with TRBJ2-1; 13 bases are shared with TRBD2. This CDR3 has 15 amino acids. In germline, CDR1 is SNHLY, CDR2 FYNNEI. The J segment lost 7 bases and the V segment lost 3 bases, leaving 3 bases of the junction unmatched. The CDR3 DNA reads as TGTGCCAGCAGTGAGCCGACTAGCGGGAGGAATGAGCAGTTCTTC. Protein sequence: CASSEPTSGRNEQFF. The whole variable domain, remainder taken from reference TRBV2 and TRBJ2-1, is EPEVTQTPSHQVTQMGQEVILRCVPISNHLYFYWYRQILGQKVEFLVSFYNNEISEKSEIFDDQFSVERPDGSNFTLKIRSTKLEDSAMYFCASSEPTSGRNEQFFGPGTRLTVL.

The gene calls are TRBV11-1 and TRBJ1-2; D is unresolved. Germline assignment: CDR1 SGHAT and CDR2 FQDESV (reference sequence). This CDR3 contains 13 residues. Trimming stripped 3 bases from V and 4 bases from J, with 9 bases between. The CDR3 region has the DNA TGTGCCAGCAGCTTGTCAGCTTCCTATGGCTACACCTTC. Its translation is CASSLSASYGYTF.

V is TRBV27 and J is TRBJ2-3; D gene uncertain. Germline V gene lookup returns CDR1 MNHEY and CDR2 SMNVEV (reference sequence). Trimming removed 0 bases from V and 12 bases from J, with 13 bases in between. There are 13 residues in the CDR3. The CDR3 is CASSLSGLRLQYF. Here the CDR3 DNA reads TGTGCCAGCAGTTTATCGGGTCTCAGACTCCAGTATTTT.

The chain has TRBV5-6 and TRBJ2-7; weak D call: TRBD2 (6 bases). V lost 7 bases and J 1 base, leaving 15 bases between the germline ends. Germline V gene lookup returns CDR1 SGHDT and CDR2 YYEEEE. This CDR3 has 14 amino acids. CDR3 amino acids: CASARRGGSYEQYF. As DNA, the CDR3 is TGTGCCAGCGCCAGGAGGGGCGGATCCTACGAGCAGTACTTC.

This clone was seen just once. The V and J genes are TRBV5-1 and TRBJ1-2, with D possibly being TRBD1 (5 bases). The V end lost 0 bases, the J end lost 8 bases, and 20 bases lay between the germline ends. Per the germline V gene, CDR1 is SGHRS and CDR2 is YFSETQ. The CDR3 is 16 residues long. CDR3 sequence reads: CASSLAVGQGIRGYTF. The CDR3 bases are TGCGCCAGCAGCTTGGCCGTCGGCCAGGGTATTAGAGGCTACACCTTC.

This clone was recorded a few times. The chain joins TRBV5-1 to TRBJ1-1; no clear D gene. Germline V gene data show CDR1 as SGHRS and CDR2 as YFSETQ. Trimming took 4 bases from V and 6 from J, leaving 16 bases between them. CDR3 length: 14 residues. The DNA for the CDR3 is TGCGCCAGCAGCCGTTCCGCGGCTAAGGCTGAAGCTTTCTTT. It encodes CASSRSAAKAEAFF.

This clone was observed a few times. J is TRBJ2-3 and V is TRBV4-1; 14 positions match TRBD2. With V trimmed by 2 bases and J by 3 bases, 19 bases remained unmatched. Germline CDR1 and CDR2: MGHRA and YSYEKL. The CDR3 is made up of 22 amino acids. The CDR3 nucleotides read TGCGCCAGCAGCCAAAAAACACCGGGACTAGCGGGAGTGGGGGCCAGGACAGATACGCAGTATTTT. Its protein product is CASSQKTPGLAGVGARTDTQYF.

The rearrangement joins TRBV4-1 to TRBJ2-5, with 10 positions matching TRBD2. With 3 bases clipped from V and 4 bases from J, the junction kept 8 bases outside the gene matches. CDR1 MGHRA and CDR2 YSYEKL come from the germline V gene. CDR3 length: 16 amino acids. This chain's CDR3 is CASSHDPGLAAETQYF. CDR3 coding DNA: TGCGCCAGCAGCCACGACCCCGGACTAGCGGCAGAGACCCAGTACTTC.

V is TRBV6-5 and J is TRBJ1-2; TRBD1 might be the D (5 bases). V dropped 6 bases and J dropped 4 bases, with 12 bases sitting between them. The CDR3 is 13 residues long. From germline, CDR1 is MNHEY and CDR2 SVGAGI. The CDR3 sequence: CASSLGLLYGYTF. CDR3 bases: TGTGCCAGCAGCTTGGGACTCCTCTATGGCTACACCTTC.